These T cell receptor beta chains were read from a single sample in a study of blood T cell repertoires in COVID-19. TCRdb keeps only in-frame clones here, not all; method: immunoSEQ multiplex PCR. Of roughly 230,000 clones in the sample, 80% to 90% are singletons; the top ten hold around 4.6%. The sequenced sample consisted of peripheral blood. These receptors all stem from a woman in her thirties or forties who had recovered from COVID-19. CDR3s include the opening cysteine and the closing phenylalanine or tryptophan. The D gene is left open where the match is weak. Only some rows state a clone size, as once, few, many or a class for expanded clones.

d_call	clone_size	v_call	j_call	cdr3_aa	cdr3_nt
.	.	TRBV12-3/TRBV12-4	TRBJ1-1	CASKLNTEAFF	TGTGCCAGCAAGCTGAACACTGAAGCTTTCTTT
.	.	TRBV5-1	TRBJ2-5	CASSLRLAQETQYF	TGCGCCAGCAGCTTGCGGCTAGCACAAGAGACCCAGTACTTC
TRBD1	.	TRBV2	TRBJ2-3	CASSDRQGWTDTQYF	TGTGCCAGCAGTGACAGACAGGGTTGGACAGATACGCAGTATTTT
TRBD1	.	TRBV4-1	TRBJ2-4	CASSQGGQGSVAKNIQYF	TGCGCCAGCAGCCAAGGCGGACAGGGGTCCGTAGCCAAAAACATTCAGTACTTC
TRBD1	.	TRBV7-9	TRBJ1-5	CASSLGTGGWQPQHF	TGTGCCAGCAGCCTAGGGACAGGGGGGTGGCAGCCCCAGCATTTT
.	.	TRBV6-5	TRBJ1-1	CASRTLGRGSTEAFF	TGTGCCAGCAGGACCCTAGGGAGGGGTTCTACTGAAGCTTTCTTT
TRBD1	.	TRBV7-9	TRBJ1-4	CASSQGTGGRVEKLFF	TGTGCCAGCAGCCAAGGGACAGGGGGTCGGGTTGAAAAACTGTTTTTT
.	.	TRBV5-1	TRBJ1-1	CASRAGPVNTEAFF	TGCGCCAGCAGGGCAGGGCCAGTGAACACTGAAGCTTTCTTT
.	few	TRBV11-2	TRBJ1-1	CASSSRYGVVNTEAFF	TGTGCCAGCAGCTCTAGGTACGGGGTTGTGAACACTGAAGCTTTCTTT
TRBD1	.	TRBV5-4	TRBJ2-2	CASSLRGTVAGELFF	TGTGCCAGCAGCTTGAGAGGGACAGTGGCCGGGGAGCTGTTTTTT
.	.	TRBV2	TRBJ2-1	CASRWADNEQFF	TGTGCCAGCAGGTGGGCAGACAATGAGCAGTTCTTC
.	.	TRBV11-3	TRBJ2-5	CASSPRFQETQYF	TGTGCCAGCAGCCCTCGGTTCCAAGAGACCCAGTACTTC
TRBD1	.	TRBV5-4	TRBJ1-6	CASSLGPGQVSHSPLHF	TGTGCCAGCAGCTTGGGGCCGGGACAGGTTTCTCATTCACCCCTCCACTTT
TRBD1	.	TRBV2	TRBJ1-6	CASGQGAAPLHF	TGTGCCAGCGGACAGGGGGCGGCACCCCTCCACTTT
TRBD2	.	TRBV9	TRBJ2-5	CASSGGGRGEETQYF	TGTGCCAGCAGCGGAGGCGGGAGGGGGGAAGAGACCCAGTACTTC
.	once	TRBV5-4	TRBJ2-1	CASSSLNEQFF	TGTGCCAGCAGCTCTCTCAATGAGCAGTTCTTC
.	.	TRBV27	TRBJ2-7	CASSDGSYEQYF	TGTGCCAGCAGCGACGGGAGCTACGAGCAGTACTTC
.	.	TRBV7-8	TRBJ2-5	CASSLPPGTGETQYF	TGTGCCAGCAGCTTACCTCCTGGCACGGGAGAGACCCAGTACTTC
.	.	TRBV14	TRBJ2-5	CASSESGTSLFRGQETQYF	TGTGCCAGCAGCGAATCCGGGACATCCCTTTTTCGAGGGCAAGAGACCCAGTACTTC
TRBD1	.	TRBV6-5	TRBJ1-2	CASSTIQGAGGYTF	TGTGCCAGCAGTACCATCCAGGGGGCGGGAGGCTACACCTTC
TRBD1	.	TRBV19	TRBJ1-2	CASKEGQGAGGYTF	TGTGCCAGTAAAGAGGGGCAGGGGGCCGGTGGCTACACCTTC
TRBD1	once	TRBV13	TRBJ2-1	CASRNDRDNEQFF	TGTGCCAGCAGAAATGACAGGGACAATGAGCAGTTCTTC
TRBD2	.	TRBV2	TRBJ2-1	CASRVGGGAYNEQFF	TGTGCCAGCAGAGTTGGCGGGGGGGCCTACAATGAGCAGTTCTTC
.	few	TRBV7-8	TRBJ2-5	CASSFRGQTQETQYF	TGTGCCAGCAGCTTTAGAGGACAGACCCAAGAGACCCAGTACTTC
.	once	TRBV28	TRBJ2-7	CASTKNYEQYF	TGTGCCAGCACTAAAAACTACGAGCAGTACTTC
.	.	TRBV12-3/TRBV12-4	TRBJ1-1	CASRPGANTEAFF	TGTGCCAGCAGGCCAGGGGCGAACACTGAAGCTTTCTTT
TRBD2	few	TRBV9	TRBJ2-2	CASSVAPRGGSNTGELFF	TGTGCCAGCAGCGTAGCTCCGCGGGGGGGATCGAACACCGGGGAGCTGTTTTTT
.	.	TRBV7-9	TRBJ1-5	CASSHEGQPQHF	TGTGCCAGCAGCCACGAGGGACAGCCCCAGCATTTT
TRBD1	.	TRBV5-1	TRBJ2-3	CASSLPPTGGNTDTQYF	TGCGCCAGCAGCTTGCCCCCGACAGGGGGTAACACAGATACGCAGTATTTT
TRBD1	.	TRBV3-1/TRBV3-2	TRBJ1-4	CASSRQGTNEKLFF	TGTGCCAGCAGCCGACAGGGGACTAATGAAAAACTGTTTTTT
.	.	TRBV5-1	TRBJ2-2	CASSQFNTGELFF	TGCGCCAGCAGCCAGTTTAACACCGGGGAGCTGTTTTTT
TRBD2	few	TRBV5-6	TRBJ2-1	CASGISGGPVNEQFF	TGTGCCAGCGGAATAAGCGGGGGTCCCGTGAATGAGCAGTTCTTC
TRBD2	.	TRBV7-2	TRBJ2-1	CASGSGTRGIDEQFF	TGTGCCAGCGGAAGCGGGACTAGGGGGATCGATGAGCAGTTCTTC
TRBD1	.	TRBV5-1	TRBJ2-5	CASSSPGQGEETQYF	TGCGCCAGCAGCTCCCCGGGACAGGGGGAAGAGACCCAGTACTTC